A selection of T cell receptor beta chains follows, all from one sample in a study of cytomegalovirus exposure and HLA in healthy donors. Some clones are missing from TCRdb's copy, which holds only in-frame ones; the method was immunoSEQ multiplex PCR. The repertoire holds 150,000 to 200,000 clones, with about three quarters as singletons. Sequencing input: PBMCs. All receptors come from a man aged 50-59 years in good health and CMV-seropositive. Each CDR3 is given with its conserved first and last residue. Each record gives: V gene, clone size, D gene, J gene, CDR3 DNA, CDR3 protein. A D gene is named only where the DNA matches it firmly. The listing skips clone size in some rows; elsewhere it reads once, few, many or a size class.

TRBV29-1,NA,NA,TRBJ1-3,TGCAGCGCGTTCGGAAACACCATATATTTT,CSAFGNTIYF
TRBV5-1,few,TRBD1,TRBJ1-4,TGCGCCAGCAGCTTGGATGCAGGGGGCAACGAAAAACTGTTTTTT,CASSLDAGGNEKLFF
TRBV5-1,NA,TRBD2,TRBJ2-7,TGCGCCAGCAGCCTCCGACTAGCGGGGGGGCCAGGGGAGCAGTACTTC,CASSLRLAGGPGEQYF
TRBV4-2,NA,TRBD1,TRBJ1-5,TGTGCCAGCAGCCAAGAACAGGGGAATCAGCCCCAGCATTTT,CASSQEQGNQPQHF
TRBV2,NA,NA,TRBJ1-6,TGTGCCAGCAGTGGGAACAGATTAAATTCACCCCTCCACTTT,CASSGNRLNSPLHF
TRBV19,NA,NA,TRBJ1-5,TGTGCCAGTTGGGGCATTGGCAATCAGCCCCAGCATTTT,CASWGIGNQPQHF
TRBV2,NA,TRBD1,TRBJ2-5,TGTGCCAGCAGTGAAGAACAGGGGGTTGAGACCCAGTACTTC,CASSEEQGVETQYF
TRBV7-2,NA,TRBD1,TRBJ2-5,TGTGCCAGCAGCTACAGGGGCATCCAAGAGACCCAGTACTTC,CASSYRGIQETQYF
TRBV5-5,NA,TRBD1,TRBJ1-4,TGTGCCAGCAGCTTGGGTCAGGGGGCGGGCGAAAAACTGTTTTTT,CASSLGQGAGEKLFF
TRBV7-9,NA,NA,TRBJ2-2,TGTGCCAGCAGCCTCGACAGCAGGAACACCGGGGAGCTGTTTTTT,CASSLDSRNTGELFF
TRBV28,NA,NA,TRBJ2-1,TGTGCCAGCAGTTTCGGAGGGAACTTAGGTCGGAATGAGCAGTTCTTC,CASSFGGNLGRNEQFF
TRBV30,NA,TRBD2,TRBJ2-1,TGTGCCTGGACTCCGGGACTAGCGGGGGGGACGGGGAATGAGCAGTTCTTC,CAWTPGLAGGTGNEQFF
TRBV28,NA,NA,TRBJ1-2,TGTGCCAGCAGTCCCTCGGGCAGGCTAAGAGGGGGCTACACCTTC,CASSPSGRLRGGYTF
TRBV16,NA,NA,TRBJ2-2,TGTGCCAGCAGCCAGAACGCCGTGGGCGCCGGGGAGCTGTTTTTT,CASSQNAVGAGELFF
TRBV19,NA,NA,TRBJ1-1,TGTGCCAGTAGGGGGCAGGCTGAAGCTTTCTTT,CASRGQAEAFF
TRBV7-9,NA,NA,TRBJ1-5,TGTTCCAGCGGCAGGGGCGACAATCAGCCCCAGCATTTT,CSSGRGDNQPQHF
TRBV5-6,NA,NA,TRBJ2-1,TGTGCCAGCAGAACGGCAAGAGAGGGAGTCAATGAGCAGTTCTTC,CASRTAREGVNEQFF
TRBV5-8,NA,NA,TRBJ1-4,TGTGCCACCAAGACAAAACCCGCAACTAATGAAAAACTGTTTTTT,CATKTKPATNEKLFF
TRBV9,once,NA,TRBJ2-6,TGTGCCAGCAGCGAGGGGTCCTCTGGGGCCAACGTCCTGACTTTC,CASSEGSSGANVLTF
TRBV19,NA,TRBD1,TRBJ2-1,TGTGCCAGCTCCACTTTTCGGACAGGGGGCCGCGAGCAGTTCTTC,CASSTFRTGGREQFF